The 20 T cell receptor beta chains below were found in one sample sequenced in a study of blood T cell repertoires in COVID-19. The protocol was immunoSEQ multiplex PCR, while the TCRdb copy is restricted to in-frame clones and leaves out a portion. The sample consists of about 140,000 clones, roughly four fifths of them appearing once. Sequencing was performed on peripheral blood. These receptors all come from a human donor in a cohort sampled during active COVID-19.

The rearrangement links TRBV3-1 (or the pseudogene TRBV3-2) to TRBJ2-2; D perhaps matches TRBD1 (6 bases). This CDR3 comprises 15 residues. From germline, CDR1 is LGHDT and CDR2 YNNKEL (reference sequence). Between the trimmed V and J ends, which lost 1 base and 0 bases, there was a span of 6 bases. The CDR3 protein is CASSQGGPNTGELFF. Written as DNA, the CDR3 is TGTGCCAGCAGCCAAGGGGGGCCGAACACCGGGGAGCTGTTTTTT.

V gene TRBV2 combines with J gene TRBJ1-2; TRBD1 matches 11 bases. The CDR3 is 16 residues long. The germline CDR1 and CDR2 sequences are SNHLY and FYNNEI. Trimming at V came to 7 bases and at J to 8 bases, leaving 15 bases not matched to a gene. The CDR3 loop reads CASTINHPGTGGGYTF. Written as DNA, the CDR3 is TGTGCCAGCACTATAAATCATCCCGGGACAGGGGGAGGCTACACCTTC.

The V call is TRBV3-1 (or the pseudogene TRBV3-2), the J call TRBJ2-1, with no clear D. The CDR3 is 15 residues long. Per germline, CDR1 LGHDT and CDR2 YNNKEL (reference sequence). V shed 2 bases and J shed 6 bases, with 14 bases lying between them. CDR3 sequence reads: CASSQMRSFSNEQFF. The CDR3 DNA is TGTGCCAGCAGCCAAATGAGATCATTTAGCAATGAGCAGTTCTTC.

The rearrangement uses TRBV19 and TRBJ2-7; D perhaps matches TRBD2 (6 bases). Germline V gene sequence: CDR1 LNHDA, CDR2 SQIVND (reference sequence). The CDR3 has 14 amino acids. V dropped 1 base and J dropped 5 bases, with 12 bases sitting between them. CDR3 coding DNA: TGTGCCAGTAGTATAGGTGGAGGGTTCAACGAGCAGTACTTC. It codes for CASSIGGGFNEQYF.

The V and J genes are TRBV5-6 and TRBJ1-4, with TRBD1 identical over 7 bases. The germline CDR1 and CDR2 sequences are SGHDT and YYEEEE. The CDR3 is 15 residues long. After removal of 4 bases from V and 4 bases from J, the junction contained 7 bases not matched to a gene. CDR3 amino acids: CASSALQGLNEKLFF. The CDR3 coding sequence is TGTGCCAGCAGCGCATTACAGGGGCTTAATGAAAAACTGTTTTTT.

The chain links TRBV3-1 (or the pseudogene TRBV3-2) to TRBJ1-4, with a weak D call TRBD1 (6 bases). The CDR3 is 17 residues long. Between the trimmed V and J ends, which lost 1 base and 0 bases, there was a span of 12 bases. Germline V gene lookup returns CDR1 LGHDT and CDR2 YNNKEL (reference sequence). The CDR3 protein is CASSQVKGVATNEKLFF. The CDR3 bases are TGTGCCAGCAGCCAAGTCAAGGGGGTTGCAACTAATGAAAAACTGTTTTTT.

The chain has TRBV7-2 and TRBJ2-1; TRBD2 might be the D (5 bases). V was cut by 3 bases and J by 3 bases, with 12 bases left in between. The germline V gene has CDR1 SGHTA and CDR2 FQGNSA. The CDR3 length is 15 residues. The CDR3, as DNA: TGTGCCAGCAGCTTGAAACACGACTACTACAATGAGCAGTTCTTC. This codes for CASSLKHDYYNEQFF. Based on the CDR3 plus reference TRBV7-2 and TRBJ2-1, the full variable domain is GAGVSQSPSNKVTEKGKDVELRCDPISGHTALYWYRQSLGQGLEFLIYFQGNSAPDKSGLPSDRFSAERTGGSVSTLTIQRTQQEDSAVYLCASSLKHDYYNEQFFGPGTRLTVL.

The chain carries TRBV29-1 and TRBJ2-5, with 9 bases identical to TRBD1. The V and J ends lost 5 bases and 4 bases, in that order; junction bases with no gene match: 8. The CDR3 has 14 amino acids. CDR1 and CDR2 from the germline V gene are SQVTM and ANQGSEA. The CDR3 protein is CSVKPGQGGETQYF. CDR3 nucleotide sequence: TGCAGCGTTAAACCGGGACAGGGAGGAGAGACCCAGTACTTC.

This clone was detected only once. The J gene is TRBJ2-3, the V gene TRBV6-2 or TRBV6-3; tentative D call: TRBD2 (5 bases). This CDR3 comprises 18 residues. Trimming pared 2 bases from V and 0 bases from J, leaving 18 bases between. CDR1 is MNHEY, CDR2 SVGEGT, per germline. CDR3 bases: TGTGCCAGCAGTTACCAGTCCGGGCGGTGGAGGAGCACAGATACGCAGTATTTT. Amino acid sequence: CASSYQSGRWRSTDTQYF.

The V call is TRBV20-1, the J call TRBJ2-5, with D possibly being TRBD2 (6 bases). V was shortened by 3 bases and J by 5 bases, with 16 bases between the two germline ends. The CDR3 covers 14 residues. Germline V gene lookup returns CDR1 DFQATT and CDR2 SNEGSKA (reference sequence). The CDR3 DNA sequence: TGCAGTGCTAGTCGGAGGGCCGGAGGCGAGACCCAGTACTTC. It specifies CSASRRAGGETQYF.

The CDR3 DNA is TGTGCCAGCAGCGGGTTAACAGGGGGTGCGGCGCAGTATTTT. Amino acids: CASSGLTGGAAQYF. This chain links TRBV9 with TRBJ2-3, with TRBD1 matching over 8 bases. The V and J ends lost 3 bases and 10 bases, in that order; junction bases with no gene match: 10. The CDR3 sequence is 14 residues long. The germline V gene has CDR1 SGDLS and CDR2 YYNGEE.

This chain joins TRBV9 and TRBJ1-1, with 10 bases that match TRBD1. Germline V CDR1 and CDR2: SGDLS, YYNGEE. V gave up 6 bases and J gave up 11 bases; unmatched junction bases: 7. The CDR3 loop spans 12 amino acids. CDR3 protein: CASTNDRGLAFF. Written as DNA, the CDR3 is TGTGCCAGCACCAACGACAGGGGGCTTGCTTTCTTT.

The chain recombines TRBV14 with TRBJ1-3; D call uncertain. V was pared by 8 bases and J by 0 bases, with 2 bases between. Germline lookup yields CDR1 SGHDN and CDR2 FVKESK. This CDR3 has 11 amino acids. As DNA, the CDR3 is TGTGCCAGCCGCTCTGGAAACACCATATATTTT. It is translated as CASRSGNTIYF.

The chain recombines TRBV6-1 with TRBJ2-5; a weak D match, TRBD1 (7 bases). Germline V gives CDR1 MNHNS, CDR2 SASEGT. CDR3 length: 15 amino acids. Trimming left V 3 bases short and J 2 bases short, with 13 bases between. The CDR3: CASSDAGQIQETQYF. CDR3 coding DNA: TGTGCCAGCAGTGATGCGGGACAGATACAAGAGACCCAGTACTTC.

The gene calls are TRBV7-2 and TRBJ2-2, with TRBD2 identical over 9 bases. Germline V CDR1 and CDR2: SGHTA, FQGNSA. The CDR3 runs to 16 residues. V gave up 3 bases and J gave up 1 base; unmatched junction bases: 3. DNA of the CDR3: TGTGCCAGCAGCTTGGGACTAGCCATGAACACCGGGGAGCTGTTTTTT. Translation: CASSLGLAMNTGELFF.

The V gene is TRBV30, the J gene TRBJ1-4, with a weak D call TRBD1 (6 bases). This CDR3 contains 19 residues. The V end lost 3 bases, the J end lost 2 bases, and 25 bases lay between the germline ends. Per germline, CDR1 GTSNPN and CDR2 SVGIG (reference sequence). The CDR3 nucleotides are TGTGCCTGGAGGTGGGGGACACGTCCAGTGAGAGGGACTAATGAAAAACTGTTTTTT. It translates to CAWRWGTRPVRGTNEKLFF.

The V call is TRBV7-9, the J call TRBJ1-2, with 10 bases lining up with TRBD1. Germline V gene data show CDR1 as SEHNR and CDR2 as FQNEAQ (reference sequence). Unmatched junction bases numbered 4, after V lost 5 bases and J lost 1 base. The CDR3 has 15 amino acids. The CDR3 DNA is TGTGCCAGCAGCATAAGGACAGGGGGTAACTATGGCTACACCTTC. This codes for CASSIRTGGNYGYTF.

The CDR3 DNA reads TGCGCCAGCAGCCAAGATGCTAGCGGGAGGGTGGTCACCGGGGAGCTGTTTTTT. Translating it yields CASSQDASGRVVTGELFF. The J gene is TRBJ2-2, the V gene TRBV4-3; 12 nucleotides line up with TRBD2. J gave up 4 bases and V 0 bases, and 6 bases lay outside the gene matches. The germline gives CDR1 LGHNA, CDR2 YSLEER. The CDR3 is 18 residues long.

CDR3 nucleotide sequence: TGTGCCAGCAGCCCCTCGACAGGGGGGTACGAGCAGTACTTC. Amino acid sequence: CASSPSTGGYEQYF. The chain has TRBV9 and TRBJ2-7, with TRBD1 matching 9 bases. This CDR3 region has 14 residues. V shed 4 bases, J shed 4 bases, and the junction held 6 bases outside the gene matches. Germline assignment: CDR1 SGDLS and CDR2 YYNGEE.

The V and J genes are TRBV19 and TRBJ2-7; D perhaps matches TRBD2 (5 bases). The CDR3 totals 13 residues. V gave up 5 bases and J gave up 5 bases, with 13 bases separating them. Germline V gene data show CDR1 as LNHDA and CDR2 as SQIVND (reference sequence). CDR3 sequence: CASSPVEGHEQYF. Written as DNA, the CDR3 is TGTGCCAGTAGTCCTGTAGAGGGCCACGAGCAGTACTTC.